These 15 T cell receptor beta chains were sequenced from one sample in a study of cytotoxic CD8 clonotypes in ibrutinib-treated CLL. Measured with immunoSEQ multiplex PCR; TCRdb has only the in-frame clones, and not every one. The table records around 130,000 clones, around 80% of them present only once. Material: PBMCs, obtained after 24 months of ibrutinib treatment. These receptors came from a human donor with chronic lymphocytic leukemia.

The chain employs TRBV4-3 and TRBJ2-7, with D unresolved. V lost 0 bases and J lost 2, with 5 bases in between. The CDR3 is made up of 13 amino acids. Germline loops: CDR1 LGHNA, CDR2 YSLEER. DNA of the CDR3: TGCGCCAGCAGCCAAGAAAGAACCTACGAGCAGTACTTC. This translates into CASSQERTYEQYF.

In its sample, this clone was seen a few times. CDR3 coding DNA: TGTGCCAGCAGCGTATGGGAGTCGCGGGGGGAGACCCAGTACTTC. Its translation: CASSVWESRGETQYF. This chain links TRBV9 with TRBJ2-5, with 7 positions matching TRBD2. From germline, CDR1 is SGDLS and CDR2 YYNGEE. After removal of 1 base from V and 5 bases from J, the junction contained 8 bases not matched to a gene. This CDR3 comprises 15 residues.

The chain couples TRBV5-4 to TRBJ2-6, with D unresolved. Trimming removed 1 base from V and 1 base from J, with 6 bases in between. CDR1 and CDR2 from the germline V gene are SGHNT and YYREEE (reference sequence). This CDR3 has 15 amino acids. The CDR3 protein is CASSLPWSGANVLTF. CDR3 nucleotides: TGTGCCAGCAGCTTGCCCTGGTCTGGGGCCAACGTCCTGACTTTC.

The chain employs TRBV12-5 and TRBJ1-1, with D unclear. The CDR3 spans 15 residues. Trimming stripped 4 bases from V and 7 bases from J, with 19 bases between. Per the germline V gene, CDR1 is LGHNT and CDR2 is FRNRAP. The CDR3 DNA reads as TGTGCTAGTGGTTCCCACTCTATGGGGTTAGGTGAAGCTTTCTTT. Translating gives CASGSHSMGLGEAFF. The full variable domain, with the rest looked up from reference TRBV12-5 and TRBJ1-1, is DARVTQTPRHKVTEMGQEVTMRCQPILGHNTVFWYRQTMMQGLELLAYFRNRAPLDDSGMPKDRFSAEMPDATLATLKIQPSEPRDSAVYFCASGSHSMGLGEAFFGQGTRLTVV.

V gene TRBV5-6 combines with J gene TRBJ1-5, with D possibly being TRBD1 (5 bases). CDR1 and CDR2 (germline): SGHDT, YYEEEE. V shed 0 bases and J shed 2 bases, with 15 bases lying between them. The CDR3 has 17 residues. The CDR3 nucleotides are TGTGCCAGCAGCTTGGGGGGCCTACTTCTTCGCAATCAGCCCCAGCATTTT. The encoded protein is CASSLGGLLLRNQPQHF.

This clone has just one count. V usage is TRBV19 and J usage is TRBJ2-7, with TRBD2 identical over 8 bases. Germline assignment: CDR1 LNHDA and CDR2 SQIVND (reference sequence). The CDR3 runs to 14 residues. J was trimmed by 5 bases and V by 3 bases; bases with no gene match: 6. The CDR3 DNA is TGTGCCAGTAGTATCGGCGGGGGGAACAACGAGCAGTACTTC. Encoded protein: CASSIGGGNNEQYF.

The J gene is TRBJ2-7, the V gene TRBV30; D is undetermined. This CDR3 is 16 amino acids long. Trimming took 0 bases from V and 3 from J, leaving 18 bases between them. Germline-derived CDR1 and CDR2 are GTSNPN and SVGIG (reference sequence). This CDR3 is CAWSVRVAPSSYEQYF. CDR3 coding DNA: TGTGCCTGGAGTGTAAGGGTGGCCCCGAGTAGCTACGAGCAGTACTTC.

The chain is built from TRBV10-1 and TRBJ2-5, with D possibly called TRBD1 or TRBD2 (5 bases each). In germline, CDR1 is WNHNN, CDR2 SYGVQD (reference sequence). This CDR3 contains 16 residues. V gave up 1 base and J gave up 2 bases, with 14 bases separating them. CDR3 coding DNA: TGCGCCAGCAGTGAGTTCGAGGGGAAGGAGCAAGAGACCCAGTACTTC. Translating it yields CASSEFEGKEQETQYF.

This rearrangement joins TRBV2 to TRBJ2-2; D might be TRBD2 (6 bases). This CDR3 contains 15 residues. Trimming removed 5 bases from V and 0 bases from J, with 10 bases in between. Germline lookup yields CDR1 SNHLY and CDR2 FYNNEI. CDR3 in DNA: TGTGCCAGCAGTACCGGGACTGCGAACACCGGGGAGCTGTTTTTT. Translated, it gives CASSTGTANTGELFF.

The chain recombines TRBV5-5 with TRBJ2-5; D unresolved. Germline loops: CDR1 SGHKS, CDR2 YYEKEE (reference sequence). The CDR3 totals 11 residues. Trimming left V 0 bases short and J 3 bases short, with 0 bases between. CDR3 sequence reads: CASSLEETQYF. The DNA for the CDR3 is TGTGCCAGCAGCTTGGAAGAGACCCAGTACTTC.

V is TRBV4-3 and J is TRBJ2-1, with 9 bases that match TRBD1. The germline V gene has CDR1 LGHNA and CDR2 YSLEER. The ends lost 0 bases at V and 2 bases at J; junction bases unmatched: 5. The CDR3 spans 17 residues. The CDR3 loop is CASSQDHGTGPYNEQFF. CDR3 bases: TGCGCCAGCAGCCAAGATCATGGGACAGGGCCCTACAATGAGCAGTTCTTC.

V is TRBV27 and J is TRBJ1-5, with 9 bases aligning to TRBD1. There are 15 residues in the CDR3. The V gene's germline CDR1 is MNHEY and CDR2 SMNVEV (reference sequence). V shed 3 bases, J shed 2 bases, and the junction held 2 bases outside the gene matches. This CDR3 is CASSLGQGGNQPQHF. CDR3 DNA: TGTGCCAGCAGTTTGGGACAGGGAGGCAATCAGCCCCAGCATTTT.

The rearrangement uses TRBV18 and TRBJ2-5; 12 bases line up with TRBD1. V shed 0 bases and J 4 bases; nucleotides not matched to a gene: 6. CDR1 is KGHSH, CDR2 LQKENI, per germline. The CDR3 has 17 amino acids. The CDR3 DNA sequence: TGTGCCAGCTCACCACCGTCGGGACAGGGGGCCGGAGAGACCCAGTACTTC. Its translation: CASSPPSGQGAGETQYF.

This clone was seen just once. The chain combines TRBV27 with TRBJ1-1, with 8 bases matching TRBD1. The length of the CDR3 is 13 residues. The ends lost 6 bases at V and 4 bases at J; junction bases unmatched: 4. Germline V lookup: CDR1 MNHEY, CDR2 SMNVEV (reference sequence). The CDR3 DNA reads TGTGCCAGCAGCTTTACAGGGGGCACTGAAGCTTTCTTT. It is translated as CASSFTGGTEAFF.

V is TRBV6-5 and J is TRBJ2-7; the match to TRBD1 covers 9 bases. The CDR3 contains 16 residues. Germline assignment: CDR1 MNHEY and CDR2 SVGAGI. V lost 2 bases and J lost 5; bases outside the gene matches: 10. The CDR3 is CASSYLSGTGMDEQYF. The CDR3 nucleotides read TGTGCCAGCAGTTACCTCTCCGGGACAGGGATGGACGAGCAGTACTTC.